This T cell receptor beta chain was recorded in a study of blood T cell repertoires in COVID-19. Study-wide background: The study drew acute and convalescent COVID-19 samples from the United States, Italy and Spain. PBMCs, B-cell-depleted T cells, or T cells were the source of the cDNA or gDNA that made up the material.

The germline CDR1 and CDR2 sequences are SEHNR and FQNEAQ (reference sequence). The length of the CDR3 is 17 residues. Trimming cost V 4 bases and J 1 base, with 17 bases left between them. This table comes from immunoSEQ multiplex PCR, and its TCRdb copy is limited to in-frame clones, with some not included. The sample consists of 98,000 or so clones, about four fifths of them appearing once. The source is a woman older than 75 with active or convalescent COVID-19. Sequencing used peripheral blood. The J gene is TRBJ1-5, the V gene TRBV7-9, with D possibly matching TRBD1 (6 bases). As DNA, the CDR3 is TGTGCCAGCAGCTGGGGGGGCCCAACAGGGAGCAATCAGCCCCAGCATTTT. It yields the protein CASSWGGPTGSNQPQHF.